A selection of T cell receptor beta chains follows, all from one sample in a study of cytomegalovirus exposure and HLA in healthy donors. The assay was immunoSEQ multiplex PCR, and TCRdb's table has in-frame clones only and misses some. This table has around 200,000 clones, approximately 67% appearing once. Sample: PBMCs. These TCRs come from a man in his forties in good health and CMV-seronegative. CDR3s include the opening cysteine and the closing phenylalanine or tryptophan. D genes are given only for firm matches. Size values are once, few and many counts, or a class for expanded clones, and some rows have none.

TRBV7-3	TRBD1	few	TRBJ2-7	TGTGCCAGCAGCCGCGGGACAGGATACGAGCAGTACTTC	CASSRGTGYEQYF
TRBV5-1	TRBD2	.	TRBJ2-1	TGCGCCAGCAGCTTGGGGGCGGGGGACGAGCAGTTCTTC	CASSLGAGDEQFF
TRBV6-6	.	.	TRBJ2-7	TGTGCCAGCAGGCACAAGTGGCCGGGGATCTACGAGCAGTACTTC	CASRHKWPGIYEQYF
TRBV20-1	.	.	TRBJ1-2	TGCAGTGCCTTAGGAACAGGTGGCTACACCTTC	CSALGTGGYTF
TRBV19	.	.	TRBJ2-1	TGTGCCAGTAGTATAGCTGAGGGCCGGAACAATGAGCAGTTCTTC	CASSIAEGRNNEQFF
TRBV7-8	TRBD1	.	TRBJ2-7	TGTGCCAGCAGCTTATACAGGGGGCGCATCTACGAGCAGTACTTC	CASSLYRGRIYEQYF
TRBV4-1	TRBD2	few	TRBJ2-5	TGCGCCAGCAGCCAAGGACTAGCGGAGACCCAGTACTTC	CASSQGLAETQYF
TRBV2	.	.	TRBJ1-1	TGTGCCAGCAGTGCCTTTCGGGTCACTGAAGCTTTCTTT	CASSAFRVTEAFF
TRBV6-6	.	few	TRBJ1-2	TGTGCCAGCACCGCAGAGGCAGGGTCTGGCTACACCTTC	CASTAEAGSGYTF
TRBV18	.	.	TRBJ1-1	TGTGCCAGCTCACTACTGCTAAATACCGGGGCCCAAGCGGGGGACACTGAAGCTTTCTTT	CASSLLLNTGAQAGDTEAFF
TRBV10-3	.	.	TRBJ1-3	TGTGCCATCAGTGAGACGGGGTCAGCTGGAAACACCATATATTTT	CAISETGSAGNTIYF
TRBV6-5	.	.	TRBJ2-1	TGTGCCACCACCGGGACACGCACAAGCGGGCAGTTCTTC	CATTGTRTSGQFF
TRBV5-4	.	.	TRBJ1-6	TGTGCCAGCAGCTGGGGCAGGGGTGATTCACCCCTCCACTTT	CASSWGRGDSPLHF
TRBV18	.	.	TRBJ2-2	TGTGCCAGCTCACCCCCGGGAAGGATTAACACCGGGGAGCTGTTTTTT	CASSPPGRINTGELFF
TRBV10-3	.	.	TRBJ2-7	TGTGCCACCGGCGGACTCGGGAGTAACGAGCAGTACTTC	CATGGLGSNEQYF
TRBV13	TRBD2	few	TRBJ2-7	TGTGCCAGCAGCCTTGGGACTAGCGGGGTCTACGAGCAGTACTTC	CASSLGTSGVYEQYF
TRBV5-1	.	few	TRBJ1-1	TGCGCCAGCAGCTTGGACAGTACAAACACTGAAGCTTTCTTT	CASSLDSTNTEAFF
TRBV6-1	TRBD1	few	TRBJ1-1	TGTGCCAGCCGGGACAGGGGCTACGCTGAAGCTTTCTTT	CASRDRGYAEAFF
TRBV7-9	TRBD1	few	TRBJ1-4	TGTGCCAGCAGCCAGGACAGGGCTGCAACTAATGAAAAACTGTTTTTT	CASSQDRAATNEKLFF
TRBV14	.	.	TRBJ2-2	TGTGCCAGCAGCCAAGGGTACGGTATTACGAACACCGGGGAGCTGTTTTTT	CASSQGYGITNTGELFF
TRBV6-5	.	.	TRBJ2-5	TGTGCCAGCAGTCCACTCGACAAACCAGAGACCCAGTACTTC	CASSPLDKPETQYF
TRBV9	TRBD2	.	TRBJ2-1	TGTGCCAGCAGCTTTAGAGGGGGGAGCGGGGGCCACAATGAGCAGTTCTTC	CASSFRGGSGGHNEQFF
TRBV2	TRBD2	few	TRBJ2-3	TGTGCCAGCAGTCAAGGACTAGCGGGATTTTCAGATACGCAGTATTTT	CASSQGLAGFSDTQYF